The source of this TCR beta chain is a study of breast tumors, draining lymph nodes, adjacent tissues. The V segment lost 7 bases and the J segment 9 bases; nucleotides outside the gene matches: 11. Germline V gene lookup returns CDR1 SNHLY and CDR2 FYNNEI. The length of the CDR3 is 15 residues. TCRdb redid the calling of the multiplex PCR reads with MiXCR, one entry per CDR3 protein. The repertoire has fewer than 25,000 distinct CDR3 sequences, approximately 70% of them found once; the top ten carry less than 25%. Input material: tumor-adjacent breast tissue. This chain links TRBV2 with TRBJ2-1; 11 positions match TRBD1. The origin of this receptor is a female donor with breast cancer. Some clones in this sample may be carry-over from other donors' samples. CDR3 DNA sequence: TGTGCCAGCAAATTCCTTGGACAGGGGGCTAGTGAGCAGTTCTTC. This gives the protein CASKFLGQGASEQFF.